The T cell receptor beta chain under discussion was sequenced for a study of blood T cells in healthy people across ages. Regarding the study as a whole: Older age went with lower TCR beta diversity per million T cells, in a roughly linear way. Long-lived donors exceeded aged donors in naive CD4+ cells and diversity. A strong correlation was found between TCR beta diversity and the percentage of naive T cells.

With regard to this clonotype: What it binds is not known.

PCR was performed a second time for about 6 to 11 cycles using a sample-barcoded 5' primer and a J-beta primer mix. MiXCR was run by TCRdb on the 5' RACE reads, yielding one entry per CDR3 protein. This sample has 650,000 to 900,000 distinct CDR3 sequences, with about 62% found just once. The clonotype originates from a man in his thirties or forties in good health. What was sequenced was blood.

CDR3 region: CIIGTSYNEQFF. The CDR3 nucleotides read TGCATTATCGGGACATCTTACAATGAGCAGTTCTTC. The J gene is TRBJ2-1, the V gene TRBV20-1; the D gene is possibly TRBD1 (6 bases). This CDR3 is built from 12 residues. Germline values: CDR1 DFQATT, CDR2 SNEGSKA (reference sequence).